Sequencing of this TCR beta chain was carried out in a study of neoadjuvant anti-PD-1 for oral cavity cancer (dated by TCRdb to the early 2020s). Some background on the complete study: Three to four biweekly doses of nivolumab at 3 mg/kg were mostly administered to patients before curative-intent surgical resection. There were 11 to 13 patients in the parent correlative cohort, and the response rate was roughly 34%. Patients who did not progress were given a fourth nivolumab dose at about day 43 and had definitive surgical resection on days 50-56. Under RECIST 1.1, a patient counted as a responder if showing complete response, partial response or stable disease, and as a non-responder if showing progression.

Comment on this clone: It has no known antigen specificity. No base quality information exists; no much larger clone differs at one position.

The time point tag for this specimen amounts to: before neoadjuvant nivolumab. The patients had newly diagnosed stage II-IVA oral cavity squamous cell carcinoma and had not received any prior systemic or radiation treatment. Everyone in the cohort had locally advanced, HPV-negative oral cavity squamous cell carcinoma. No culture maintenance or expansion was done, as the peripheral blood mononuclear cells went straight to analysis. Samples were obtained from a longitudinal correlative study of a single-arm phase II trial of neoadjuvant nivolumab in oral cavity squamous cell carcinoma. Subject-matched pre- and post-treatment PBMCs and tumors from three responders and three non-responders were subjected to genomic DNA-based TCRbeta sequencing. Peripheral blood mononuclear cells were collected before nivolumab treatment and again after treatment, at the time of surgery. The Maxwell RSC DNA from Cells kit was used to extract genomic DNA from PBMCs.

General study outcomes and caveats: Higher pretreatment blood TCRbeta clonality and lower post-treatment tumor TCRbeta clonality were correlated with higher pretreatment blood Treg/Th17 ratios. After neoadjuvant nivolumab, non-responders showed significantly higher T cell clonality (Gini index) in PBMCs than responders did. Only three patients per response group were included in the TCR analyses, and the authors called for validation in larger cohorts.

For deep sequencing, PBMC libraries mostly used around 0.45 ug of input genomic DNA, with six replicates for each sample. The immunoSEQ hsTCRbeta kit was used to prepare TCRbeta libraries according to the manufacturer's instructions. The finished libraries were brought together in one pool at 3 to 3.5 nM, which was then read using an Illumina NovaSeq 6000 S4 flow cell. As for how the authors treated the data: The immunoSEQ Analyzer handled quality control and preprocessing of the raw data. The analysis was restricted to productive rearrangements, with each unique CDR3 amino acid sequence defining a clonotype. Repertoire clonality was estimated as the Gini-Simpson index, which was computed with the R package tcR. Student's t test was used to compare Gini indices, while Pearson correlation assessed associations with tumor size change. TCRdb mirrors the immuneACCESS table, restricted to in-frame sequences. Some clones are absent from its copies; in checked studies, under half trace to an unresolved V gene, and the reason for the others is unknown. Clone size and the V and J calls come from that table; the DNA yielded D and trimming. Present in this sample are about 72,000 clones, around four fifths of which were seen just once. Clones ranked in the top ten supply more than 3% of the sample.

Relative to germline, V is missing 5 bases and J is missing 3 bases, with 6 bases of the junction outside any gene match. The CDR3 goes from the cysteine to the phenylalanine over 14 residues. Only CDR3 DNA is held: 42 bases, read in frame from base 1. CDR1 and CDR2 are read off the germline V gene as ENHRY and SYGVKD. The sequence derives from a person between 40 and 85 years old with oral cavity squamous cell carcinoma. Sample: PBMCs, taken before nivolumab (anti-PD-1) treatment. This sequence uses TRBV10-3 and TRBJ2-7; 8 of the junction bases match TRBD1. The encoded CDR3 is CAISSQGADYEQYF. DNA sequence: TGTGCCATCAGTTCTCAGGGGGCGGACTACGAGCAGTACTTC.